This passage covers 25 T cell receptor beta chains from one sample sequenced in a study of T-cell reconstitution after alpha-beta-depleted transplantation in children. During its preparation, the TCRbeta library received unique molecular identifiers. TCRdb independently ran MiXCR on the PCR reads; one entry per CDR3 protein. The repertoire holds nearly 250,000 distinct CDR3 sequences, 6.5% to 9% seen once, with 6% to 7% in the top ten. Sequencing used PBMCs, mostly from graft donor cells, obtained 180 days after TCRalphabeta/CD19-depleted stem cell transplant. These receptors all stem from a male patient younger than 18 who had a stem cell transplant for acute lymphoblastic leukemia, so the T cells may come from the graft donor.

This clonotype was found many times. The gene calls are TRBV12-3 or TRBV12-4 and TRBJ1-1; D perhaps matches TRBD1 (5 bases). V was clipped by 3 bases and J by 3 bases, with 14 bases between them. This CDR3 has 15 residues. The DNA of the CDR3 is TGTGCCAGCAGTTTCGGGGGGTTTAGGGACACTGAAGCTTTCTTT. Protein sequence: CASSFGGFRDTEAFF.

In its sample, this clonotype was seen many times. The chain joins TRBV5-1 to TRBJ2-3, with D unresolved. The CDR3 totals 14 residues. CDR1 is SGHRS and CDR2 is YFSETQ in the germline V gene. V lost 4 bases to trimming and J lost 1 base, with 10 bases between them. CDR3 in amino acids: CASSPGGGTDTQYF. CDR3 DNA sequence: TGCGCCAGCAGCCCGGGTGGGGGCACAGATACGCAGTATTTT.

Concerning this clonotype itself: This may arise from a read error, as a much more abundant clone is one base away. J is TRBJ2-5 and V is TRBV12-3 or TRBV12-4; 16 bases map to TRBD2. With 11 bases clipped from V and 5 bases from J, the junction kept 17 bases outside the gene matches. The CDR3 is made up of 18 amino acids. Here the CDR3 DNA reads TGTGCCTGCACATATCCGGGACTAGCGGGAGGGCGAGGGGAGACCCAGTACTTC. This encodes CACTYPGLAGGRGETQYF.

This clonotype was seen many times. V usage is TRBV12-3 or TRBV12-4 and J usage is TRBJ1-1; perhaps TRBD1 as D (5 bases). There are 15 residues in the CDR3. V lost 6 bases and J lost 1, with 15 bases in between. The CDR3 nucleotides are TGTGCCAGCAGGAGGCAGGGAGGGAGGAACACTGAAGCTTTCTTT. Translation gives CASRRQGGRNTEAFF.

This clonotype was recorded at least ten times. This rearrangement joins TRBV20-1 to TRBJ2-7; D uncertain. V lost 4 bases to trimming and J lost 0 bases, with 7 bases between them. The CDR3 consists of 12 residues. In germline, CDR1 is DFQATT, CDR2 SNEGSKA (reference sequence). The CDR3 DNA follows: TGCAGTGCTACCGGCAGCTCCTACGAGCAGTACTTC. Translating it yields CSATGSSYEQYF.

The sample holds many counts of this clonotype. This rearrangement joins TRBV14 to TRBJ1-3; 7 bases match TRBD1. The CDR3 has 16 amino acids. Germline CDR1 reads SGHDN; CDR2 reads FVKESK. The trim removed 1 base at V and 4 bases at J, leaving 7 bases unmatched. CDR3 nucleotides: TGTGCCAGCAGCCAAGTAAACAGGGGATCAGGAAACACCATATATTTT. Its protein product is CASSQVNRGSGNTIYF.

In its sample, this clonotype was seen many times. The rearrangement uses TRBV13 and TRBJ2-7; 9 positions match TRBD1. The length of the CDR3 is 15 residues. Per the germline V gene, CDR1 is PRHDT and CDR2 is FYEKMQ (reference sequence). J was trimmed by 4 bases and V by 0 bases; bases with no gene match: 4. CDR3 sequence: CASSLGQQGAYEQYF. The CDR3 bases are TGTGCCAGCAGCTTAGGCCAACAGGGGGCTTACGAGCAGTACTTC. Combining the CDR3 with reference TRBV13 and TRBJ2-7 gives the whole variable domain AAGVIQSPRHLIKEKRETATLKCYPIPRHDTVYWYQQGPGQDPQFLISFYEKMQSDKGSIPDRFSAQQFSDYHSELNMSSLELGDSALYFCASSLGQQGAYEQYFGPGTRLTVT.

The chain joins TRBV28 to TRBJ1-4, with D unclear. Trimming took 4 bases from V and 0 from J, leaving 12 bases between them. CDR1 and CDR2 from the germline V gene are MDHEN and SYDVKM. The CDR3 length is 16 residues. CDR3 protein: CASSSPKAATNEKLFF. The CDR3 nucleotides read TGTGCCAGCAGTTCCCCGAAAGCGGCAACTAATGAAAAACTGTTTTTT.

This clonotype was detected many times. This chain links TRBV11-2 with TRBJ2-1; D is ambiguous. This CDR3 spans 13 amino acids. V was trimmed by 2 bases and J by 1 base, leaving 3 bases between them. CDR1 SGHAT and CDR2 FQNNGV come from the germline V gene. The CDR3 DNA reads as TGTGCCAGCAGCTTACCTTCCTACAATGAGCAGTTCTTC. This codes for CASSLPSYNEQFF.

Many counts were recorded for this clonotype. The chain has TRBV2 and TRBJ1-4; D is perhaps TRBD1 (5 bases). The germline V and J ends were trimmed by 7 bases and 2 bases, with 17 bases remaining between them. The CDR3 extends over 16 amino acids. Germline-derived CDR1 and CDR2 are SNHLY and FYNNEI. For the CDR3, the DNA is TGTGCCAGCACGTACGGGGCGCTCCTGACTAATGAAAAACTGTTTTTT. This gives the protein CASTYGALLTNEKLFF.

V usage is TRBV19 and J usage is TRBJ1-1; D gene ambiguous. Germline loops: CDR1 LNHDA, CDR2 SQIVND (reference sequence). Trimming removed 2 bases at V and 1 base at J, with 14 bases between. This CDR3 is 16 amino acids long. CDR3 nucleotide sequence: TGTGCCAGTAGTATAATACGGGCCAGGCGGAACACTGAAGCTTTCTTT. It is translated as CASSIIRARRNTEAFF.

This clonotype has at least ten counts. The CDR3, as DNA: TGCGCCAGCAGCTCGCCCGGGACAGGCCACACCGGGGAGCTGTTTTTT. Protein sequence: CASSSPGTGHTGELFF. This chain links TRBV5-1 with TRBJ2-2, with TRBD1 matching over 8 bases. Germline V CDR1 and CDR2: SGHRS, YFSETQ. The V and J ends lost 3 bases and 3 bases, in that order; junction bases with no gene match: 7. CDR3 size: 16 residues.

This clonotype was counted many times. In DNA form, the CDR3 reads TGCGCCAGCAGCTTGTTTTGGGACAGGGGGGCAAATTCACCCCTCCACTTT. Residues: CASSLFWDRGANSPLHF. This chain uses TRBV5-1 with TRBJ1-6; 11 positions match TRBD1. CDR3 size: 17 residues. Germline CDR1 reads SGHRS; CDR2 reads YFSETQ. Losses at the gene ends were 1 base for V and 7 bases for J; bases not matched to a gene: 7.

This clonotype was detected many times. The chain couples TRBV18 to TRBJ2-3; D possibly corresponds to TRBD2 (6 bases). V shed 0 bases and J shed 7 bases, with 14 bases lying between them. The CDR3 runs to 15 residues. CDR1 KGHSH and CDR2 LQKENI come from the germline V gene. CDR3 loop: CASSPPGGARNTQYF. The CDR3 DNA is TGTGCCAGCTCACCACCGGGCGGGGCCCGGAATACGCAGTATTTT. The full variable domain, in which reference TRBV18 and TRBJ2-3 provide the parts outside the CDR3, is NAGVMQNPRHLVRRRGQEARLRCSPMKGHSHVYWYRQLPEEGLKFMVYLQKENIIDESGMPKERFSAEFPKEGPSILRIQQVVRGDSAAYFCASSPPGGARNTQYFGPGTRLTVL.

Many counts were recorded for this clonotype. This chain uses TRBV5-1 with TRBJ2-3; D gene unclear. This CDR3 contains 15 residues. Germline lookup yields CDR1 SGHRS and CDR2 YFSETQ. V lost 4 bases and J lost 2, with 14 bases in between. The CDR3: CASSLLLGSTDTQYF. The CDR3 region has the DNA TGCGCCAGCAGCCTTCTCCTCGGGTCCACAGATACGCAGTATTTT.

The chain links TRBV6-5 to TRBJ2-3; D ambiguous. Deletions cut 4 bases from V and 2 bases from J, with 10 bases between. Germline loops: CDR1 MNHEY, CDR2 SVGAGI. This CDR3 comprises 14 residues. The DNA for the CDR3 is TGTGCCAGCAGTTCCAAACCAACCACAGATACGCAGTATTTT. Translating it yields CASSSKPTTDTQYF.

This clonotype appeared many times. The chain links TRBV5-6 to TRBJ2-5, with TRBD1 matching over 9 bases. Trimming at V came to 4 bases and at J to 1 base, leaving 11 bases not matched to a gene. The germline gives CDR1 SGHDT, CDR2 YYEEEE. This CDR3 has 17 residues. CDR3 in DNA: TGTGCCAGCAGCCCCAAACCCGGGACAGGGATCCAAGAGACCCAGTACTTC. It yields the protein CASSPKPGTGIQETQYF. The variable domain in full, completed from reference TRBV5-6 and TRBJ2-5, reads DAGVTQSPTHLIKTRGQQVTLRCSPKSGHDTVSWYQQALGQGPQFIFQYYEEEERQRGNFPDRFSGHQFPNYSSELNVNALLLGDSALYLCASSPKPGTGIQETQYFGPGTRLLVL.

This clonotype showed up many times. This chain uses TRBV9 with TRBJ2-1; no clear D gene. Germline-derived CDR1 and CDR2 are SGDLS and YYNGEE. This CDR3 contains 14 residues. V was trimmed by 0 bases and J by 5 bases, leaving 9 bases between them. CDR3 amino acids: CASSVAGSDNEQFF. In nucleotides, the CDR3 is TGTGCCAGCAGCGTAGCTGGGTCAGACAATGAGCAGTTCTTC.

The sample holds many counts of this clonotype. This chain joins TRBV12-3 or TRBV12-4 and TRBJ2-3; D remains unclear. The germline V and J ends were trimmed by 0 bases and 2 bases, with 12 bases remaining between them. The length of the CDR3 is 16 residues. CDR3 residues: CASSLAPPHHTDTQYF. CDR3 bases: TGTGCCAGCAGTTTAGCTCCTCCCCATCACACAGATACGCAGTATTTT.

This clonotype was observed at least ten times. V and J are TRBV6-2 or TRBV6-3 and TRBJ2-5; 7 positions agree with TRBD2. Germline lookup yields CDR1 MNHEY and CDR2 SVGEGT. CDR3 length: 15 amino acids. The V segment lost 5 bases and the J segment 5 bases; nucleotides outside the gene matches: 11. The CDR3 DNA follows: TGTGCCAGCAGTCCCCCGGGAGGAGGGTTGGAGACCCAGTACTTC. It is translated as CASSPPGGGLETQYF.

This clonotype was counted many times. The chain has TRBV29-1 and TRBJ1-2, with 9 bases matching TRBD1. CDR3 length: 14 residues. Germline trimming cut 6 bases from V and 3 bases from J; bases unmatched to any gene: 8. In germline, CDR1 is SQVTM, CDR2 ANQGSEA. In DNA, the CDR3 is TGCAGCGTGAGCCGGGACAGGGAGTACTATGGCTACACCTTC. Protein: CSVSRDREYYGYTF.

By its share, this clonotype is medium-sized. The gene calls are TRBV7-9 and TRBJ2-2, with 8 bases matching TRBD1. The V gene's germline CDR1 is SEHNR and CDR2 FQNEAQ (reference sequence). V gave up 4 bases and J gave up 7 bases; unmatched junction bases: 11. This CDR3 comprises 16 residues. CDR3 nucleotides: TGTGCCAGCAGCTCCCGACGGACAGGGCGGAACGGGGAGCTGTTTTTT. Its translation: CASSSRRTGRNGELFF.

This clonotype was observed at least ten times. V usage is TRBV3-1 and J usage is TRBJ2-5; the D is unclear. Germline lookup yields CDR1 LGHDT and CDR2 YNNKEL (reference sequence). The CDR3 is 12 amino acids. The V and J ends lost 3 bases and 5 bases respectively, with 7 bases between them. The CDR3 reads CASSHTGETQYF. CDR3 coding DNA: TGTGCCAGCAGCCACACGGGCGAGACCCAGTACTTC.

This clonotype was counted at least ten times. This chain joins TRBV20-1 and TRBJ2-3; tentative D call: TRBD1 (5 bases). Germline V gene data show CDR1 as DFQATT and CDR2 as SNEGSKA (reference sequence). This CDR3 is built from 11 residues. The CDR3 loop reads CSAGWADTQYF. In DNA form, the CDR3 reads TGCAGCGCAGGGTGGGCAGATACGCAGTATTTT.

The V call is TRBV23-1, the J call TRBJ2-7; maybe TRBD1 (8 bases). TRBV23-1 is labeled an ORF, and its function is uncertain. Trimming removed 6 bases at V and 5 bases at J, with 14 bases between. This CDR3 comprises 13 residues. In nucleotides, the CDR3 is TGCGCCAGCAGGCACAGGGGGGGAGACGAGCAGTACTTC. Protein sequence: CASRHRGGDEQYF.